This TCR beta chain was recorded in a study of cytomegalovirus exposure and HLA in healthy donors. Looking at the study overall: The use of the same platform for the 100 to 150 validation repertoires and the 650 to 850 first-cohort repertoires was reported by a later analysis. The study's findings and limits: The listing of 150 to 200 TCR beta chains classed them as cytomegalovirus-associated. Three CMV-associated chains proved CMV antigen-specific in vitro.

As to this clone: Antigen unknown.

From the roughly 120-subject validation cohort, which was separate from the roughly 690-subject first cohort, the donors were drawn. Data came from immunoSEQ multiplex PCR; TCRdb stores just in-frame clones and leaves some out. The data hold approximately 170,000 clones, with less than 85% observed a single time. CDR1 is LNHDA, CDR2 SQIVND, per germline (reference sequence). Trimming took 3 bases from V and 6 from J, leaving 22 bases between them. The CDR3 contains 17 residues. Source material: PBMCs. This chain uses TRBV19 with TRBJ2-3; D uncertain. This clonotype was sampled from a man between 18 and 29 years old in good health and CMV-seropositive. For the CDR3, the DNA is TGTGCCAGTAGTATTCGGCCCCTGATCCCCCCGGAGGATACGCAGTATTTT. It encodes CASSIRPLIPPEDTQYF.